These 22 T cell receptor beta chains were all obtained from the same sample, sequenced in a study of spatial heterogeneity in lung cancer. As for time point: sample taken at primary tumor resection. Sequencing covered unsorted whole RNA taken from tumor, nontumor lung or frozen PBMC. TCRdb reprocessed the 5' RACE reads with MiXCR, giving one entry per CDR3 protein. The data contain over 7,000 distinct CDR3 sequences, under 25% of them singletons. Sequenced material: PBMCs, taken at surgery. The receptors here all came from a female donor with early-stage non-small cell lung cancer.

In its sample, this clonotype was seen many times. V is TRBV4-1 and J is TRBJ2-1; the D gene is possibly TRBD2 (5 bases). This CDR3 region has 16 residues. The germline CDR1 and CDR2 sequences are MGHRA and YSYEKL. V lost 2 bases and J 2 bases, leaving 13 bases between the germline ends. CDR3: CASSQPSGATYNEQFF. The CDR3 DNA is TGCGCCAGCAGCCAACCCAGCGGAGCAACCTACAATGAGCAGTTCTTC.

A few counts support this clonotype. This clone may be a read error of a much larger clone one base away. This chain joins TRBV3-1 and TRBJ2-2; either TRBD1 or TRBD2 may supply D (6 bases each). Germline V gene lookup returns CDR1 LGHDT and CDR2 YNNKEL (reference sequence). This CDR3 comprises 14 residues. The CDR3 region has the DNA TGTGCCAGCAGCCCGGGGGCAGGAGCCGGGGAGCCGTTTTTT. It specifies CASSPGAGAGEPFF. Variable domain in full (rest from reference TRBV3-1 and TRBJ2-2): DTAVSQTPKYLVTQMGNDKSIKCEQNLGHDTMYWYKQDSKKFLKIMFSYNNKELIINETVPNRFSPKSPDKAHLNLHINSLELGDSAVYFCASSPGAGAGEPFFGEGSRLTVL.

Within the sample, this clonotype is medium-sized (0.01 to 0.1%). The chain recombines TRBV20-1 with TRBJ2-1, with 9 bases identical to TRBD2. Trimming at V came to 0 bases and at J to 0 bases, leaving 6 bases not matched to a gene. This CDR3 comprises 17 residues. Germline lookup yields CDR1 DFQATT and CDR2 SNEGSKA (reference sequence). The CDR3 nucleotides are TGCAGTGCTAGAGATCAGGGGCGGGAGGGCTCCTACAATGAGCAGTTCTTC. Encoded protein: CSARDQGREGSYNEQFF.

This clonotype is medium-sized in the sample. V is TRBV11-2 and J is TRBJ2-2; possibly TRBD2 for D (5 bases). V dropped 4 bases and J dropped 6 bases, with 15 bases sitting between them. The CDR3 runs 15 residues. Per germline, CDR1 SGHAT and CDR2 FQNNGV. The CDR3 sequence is CASSSFGVSSGELFF. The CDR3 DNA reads TGTGCCAGCAGCTCCTTCGGGGTTTCGTCCGGGGAGCTGTTTTTT.

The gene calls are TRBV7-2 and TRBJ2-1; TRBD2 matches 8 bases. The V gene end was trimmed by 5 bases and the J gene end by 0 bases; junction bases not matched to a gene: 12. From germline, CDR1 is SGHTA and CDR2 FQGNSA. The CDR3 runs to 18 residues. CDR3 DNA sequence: TGTGCCAGCAGCCCTCTCCCTTACAGCGGGAGCTCCTACAATGAGCAGTTCTTC. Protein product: CASSPLPYSGSSYNEQFF.

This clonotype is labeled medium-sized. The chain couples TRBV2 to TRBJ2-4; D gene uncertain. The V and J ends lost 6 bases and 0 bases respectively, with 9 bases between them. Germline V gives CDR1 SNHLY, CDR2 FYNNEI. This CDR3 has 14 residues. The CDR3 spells CASSLRLAKNIQYF. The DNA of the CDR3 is TGTGCCAGCAGCCTCAGATTAGCCAAAAACATTCAGTACTTC. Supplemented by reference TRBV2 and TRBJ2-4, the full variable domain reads EPEVTQTPSHQVTQMGQEVILRCVPISNHLYFYWYRQILGQKVEFLVSFYNNEISEKSEIFDDQFSVERPDGSNFTLKIRSTKLEDSAMYFCASSLRLAKNIQYFGAGTRLSVL.

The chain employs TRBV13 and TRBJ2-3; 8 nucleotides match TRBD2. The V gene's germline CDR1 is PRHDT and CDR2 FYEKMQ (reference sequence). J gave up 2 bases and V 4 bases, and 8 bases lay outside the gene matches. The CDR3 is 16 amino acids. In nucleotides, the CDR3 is TGTGCCAGCAGCTCAGGCGGGGGGCCCATCACAGATACGCAGTATTTT. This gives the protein CASSSGGGPITDTQYF. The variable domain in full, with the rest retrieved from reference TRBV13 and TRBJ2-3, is AAGVIQSPRHLIKEKRETATLKCYPIPRHDTVYWYQQGPGQDPQFLISFYEKMQSDKGSIPDRFSAQQFSDYHSELNMSSLELGDSALYFCASSSGGGPITDTQYFGPGTRLTVL.

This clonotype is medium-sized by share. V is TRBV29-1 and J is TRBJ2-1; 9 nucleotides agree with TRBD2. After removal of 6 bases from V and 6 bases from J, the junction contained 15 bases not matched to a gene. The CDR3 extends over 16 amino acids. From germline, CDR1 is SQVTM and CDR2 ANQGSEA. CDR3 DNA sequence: TGCAGCGTCAAGGCGGCGGGGGGGCCAGGTTTCAATGAGCAGTTCTTC. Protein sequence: CSVKAAGGPGFNEQFF.

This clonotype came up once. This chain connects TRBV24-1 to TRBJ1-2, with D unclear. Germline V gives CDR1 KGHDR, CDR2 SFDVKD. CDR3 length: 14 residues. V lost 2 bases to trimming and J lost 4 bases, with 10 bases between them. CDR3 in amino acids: CATSDSFRPYGYTF. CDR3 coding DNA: TGTGCCACCAGTGATTCCTTTAGGCCCTATGGCTACACCTTC.

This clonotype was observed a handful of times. CDR3 sequence: CASRLNPGVYNEQFF. The CDR3 region has the DNA TGTGCCAGCAGATTAAACCCGGGAGTCTACAATGAGCAGTTCTTC. V and J are TRBV2 and TRBJ2-1; possible D gene TRBD2, 6 bases. Trimming took 6 bases from V and 3 from J, leaving 15 bases between them. CDR1 is SNHLY, CDR2 FYNNEI, per germline. The CDR3 covers 15 residues. The variable domain in full, completed from reference TRBV2 and TRBJ2-1, reads EPEVTQTPSHQVTQMGQEVILRCVPISNHLYFYWYRQILGQKVEFLVSFYNNEISEKSEIFDDQFSVERPDGSNFTLKIRSTKLEDSAMYFCASRLNPGVYNEQFFGPGTRLTVL.

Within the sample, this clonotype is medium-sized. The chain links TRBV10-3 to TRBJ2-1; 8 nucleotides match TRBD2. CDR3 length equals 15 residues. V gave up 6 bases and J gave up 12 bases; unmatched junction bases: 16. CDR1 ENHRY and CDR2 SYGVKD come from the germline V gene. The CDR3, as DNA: TGTGCCATCAGGCCGGGACTAGAAGGGAGGTGGAGGCAGTTCTTC. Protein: CAIRPGLEGRWRQFF.

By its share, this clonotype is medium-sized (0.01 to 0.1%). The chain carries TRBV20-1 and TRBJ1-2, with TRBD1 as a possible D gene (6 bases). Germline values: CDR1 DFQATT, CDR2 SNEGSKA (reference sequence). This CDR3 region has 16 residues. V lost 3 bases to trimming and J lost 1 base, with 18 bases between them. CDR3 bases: TGCAGTGCTAGGTTCTCCGGGTGGACAGATAACTATGGCTACACCTTC. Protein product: CSARFSGWTDNYGYTF.

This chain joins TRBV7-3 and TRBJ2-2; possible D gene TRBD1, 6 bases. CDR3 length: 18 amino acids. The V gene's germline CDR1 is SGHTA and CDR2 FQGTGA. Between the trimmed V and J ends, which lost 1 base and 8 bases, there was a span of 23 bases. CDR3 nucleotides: TGTGCCAGCAGCTTAAATGGGAATCCGTACAGGGTGCATGGGGAGCTGTTTTTT. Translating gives CASSLNGNPYRVHGELFF. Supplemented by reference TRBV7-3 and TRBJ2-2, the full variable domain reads GAGVSQTPSNKVTEKGKYVELRCDPISGHTALYWYRQSLGQGPEFLIYFQGTGAADDSGLPNDRFFAVRPEGSVSTLKIQRTERGDSAVYLCASSLNGNPYRVHGELFFGEGSRLTVL.

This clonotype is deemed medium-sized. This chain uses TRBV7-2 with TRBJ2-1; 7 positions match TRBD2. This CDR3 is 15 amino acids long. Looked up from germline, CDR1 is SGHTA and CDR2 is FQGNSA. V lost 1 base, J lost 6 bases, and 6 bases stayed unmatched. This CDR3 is CASSLGVLAINEQFF. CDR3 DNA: TGTGCCAGCAGCTTAGGAGTACTAGCGATCAATGAGCAGTTCTTC.

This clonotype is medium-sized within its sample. Written as DNA, the CDR3 is TGTGCCAGCAGCTTAAGTGGGCTAGCGGGAAGCGAGCAGTACTTC. Protein sequence: CASSLSGLAGSEQYF. This chain links TRBV7-3 with TRBJ2-7; TRBD2 aligns across 9 bases. Losses at the gene ends were 1 base for V and 6 bases for J; bases not matched to a gene: 7. The CDR3 contains 15 residues. Per the germline V gene, CDR1 is SGHTA and CDR2 is FQGTGA.

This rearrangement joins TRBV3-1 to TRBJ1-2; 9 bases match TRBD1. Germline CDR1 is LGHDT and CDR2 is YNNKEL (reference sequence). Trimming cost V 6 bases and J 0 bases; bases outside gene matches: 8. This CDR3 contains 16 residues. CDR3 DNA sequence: TGTGCCAGCAGTCCGGGACAGGGAGTTTCTAACTATGGCTACACCTTC. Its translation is CASSPGQGVSNYGYTF.

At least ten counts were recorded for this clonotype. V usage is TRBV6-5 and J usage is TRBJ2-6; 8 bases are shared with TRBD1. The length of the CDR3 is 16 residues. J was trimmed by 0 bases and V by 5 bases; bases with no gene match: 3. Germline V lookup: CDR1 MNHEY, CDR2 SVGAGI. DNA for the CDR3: TGTGCCAGCAGTGGCAGGGGGCTCTCTGGGGCCAACGTCCTGACTTTC. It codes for CASSGRGLSGANVLTF.

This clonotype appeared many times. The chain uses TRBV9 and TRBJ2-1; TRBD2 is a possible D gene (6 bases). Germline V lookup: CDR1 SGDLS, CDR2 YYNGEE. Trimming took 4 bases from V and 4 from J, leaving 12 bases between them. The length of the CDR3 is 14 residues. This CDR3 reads CASSFYGSYNEQFF. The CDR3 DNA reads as TGTGCCAGCAGCTTTTACGGGAGTTACAATGAGCAGTTCTTC. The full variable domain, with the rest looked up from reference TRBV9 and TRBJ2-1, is DSGVTQTPKHLITATGQRVTLRCSPRSGDLSVYWYQQSLDQGLQFLIQYYNGEERAKGNILERFSAQQFPDLHSELNLSSLELGDSALYFCASSFYGSYNEQFFGPGTRLTVL.

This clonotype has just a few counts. The CDR3 loop reads CAGTRESGANVLTF. CDR3 sequence (DNA): TGTGCCGGAACTAGAGAGTCTGGGGCCAACGTCCTGACTTTC. The V and J genes are TRBV30 and TRBJ2-6, with D possibly being TRBD2 (5 bases). Trimming left V 8 bases short and J 1 base short, with 12 bases between. CDR1 and CDR2 from the germline V gene are GTSNPN and SVGIG (reference sequence). The CDR3 spans 14 residues.

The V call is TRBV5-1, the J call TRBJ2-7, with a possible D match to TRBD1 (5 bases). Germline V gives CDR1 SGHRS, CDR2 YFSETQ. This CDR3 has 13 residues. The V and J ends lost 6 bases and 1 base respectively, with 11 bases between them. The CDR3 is CASKGIRSYEQYF. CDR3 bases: TGCGCCAGCAAGGGGATAAGGTCCTACGAGCAGTACTTC.

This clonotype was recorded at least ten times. CDR3 nucleotides: TGTGCCAGCAGCCTCCCCCTTGGTAGCGCCGCCCAAGAGACCCAGTACTTC. Its protein product is CASSLPLGSAAQETQYF. The rearrangement uses TRBV9 and TRBJ2-5, with a tentative D call TRBD2 (5 bases). CDR3 length equals 17 residues. Trimming pared 4 bases from V and 1 base from J, leaving 20 bases between. Germline values: CDR1 SGDLS, CDR2 YYNGEE.

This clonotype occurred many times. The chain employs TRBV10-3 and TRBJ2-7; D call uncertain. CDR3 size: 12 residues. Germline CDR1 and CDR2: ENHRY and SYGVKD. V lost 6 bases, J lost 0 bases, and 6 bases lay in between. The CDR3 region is CAISPSSYEQYV. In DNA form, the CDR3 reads TGTGCCATCAGCCCTAGCTCCTACGAGCAGTACGTC.